The TCR beta chain described here comes from a study of Graves' ophthalmopathy and Graves' hyperthyroidism. Absence of ophthalmopathy within 18 months of follow-up defined stable hyperthyroidism. The PBMCs had their origin in roughly 10 ml of fresh peripheral blood. Using RNA transcripts, the TCR beta CDR3 regions were amplified. RT-PCR with HTBI primers came first, then second-round multiplex PCR. TCRdb reprocessed the multiplex PCR reads with MiXCR, giving one entry per CDR3 protein. The sample has 680,000 or so distinct CDR3 sequences, over 20% seen once; the top ten hold more than 5.5%. The CDR3 is made up of 16 amino acids. The V gene end was trimmed by 5 bases and the J gene end by 7 bases; junction bases not matched to a gene: 13. Germline V gives CDR1 MRHNA, CDR2 SNTAGT.

This clonotype was obtained from a woman younger than 35 with stable Graves' hyperthyroidism. Some clones in this sample may be carry-over from other donors' samples. The rearrangement links TRBV6-4 to TRBJ1-1; 10 bases agree with TRBD1. The sequencing sample was made of peripheral blood. The CDR3 here is CASSPEGTGASGEAFF. The CDR3 coding sequence is TGTGCCAGCAGTCCCGAGGGGACAGGGGCCTCGGGTGAAGCTTTCTTT.